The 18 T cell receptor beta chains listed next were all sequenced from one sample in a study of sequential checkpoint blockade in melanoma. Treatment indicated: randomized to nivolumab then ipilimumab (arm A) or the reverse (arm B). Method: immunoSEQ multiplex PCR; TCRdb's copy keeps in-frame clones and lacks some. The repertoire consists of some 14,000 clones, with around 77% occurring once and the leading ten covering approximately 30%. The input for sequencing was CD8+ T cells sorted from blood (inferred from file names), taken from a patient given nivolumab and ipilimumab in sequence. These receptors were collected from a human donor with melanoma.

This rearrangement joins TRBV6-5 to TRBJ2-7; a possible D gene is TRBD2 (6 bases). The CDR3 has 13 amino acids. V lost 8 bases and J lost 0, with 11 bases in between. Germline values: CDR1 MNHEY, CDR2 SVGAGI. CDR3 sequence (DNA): TGTGCCAGCGCGGCGGGAAGCTCCTACGAGCAGTACTTC. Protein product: CASAAGSSYEQYF.

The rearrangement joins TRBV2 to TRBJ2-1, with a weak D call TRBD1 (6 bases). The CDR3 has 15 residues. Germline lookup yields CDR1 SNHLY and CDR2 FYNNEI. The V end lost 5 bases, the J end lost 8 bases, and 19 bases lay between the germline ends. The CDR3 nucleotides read TGTGCCAGCAGTCCCGGGGACACCCTGGAGGATGAGCAGTTCTTC. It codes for CASSPGDTLEDEQFF.

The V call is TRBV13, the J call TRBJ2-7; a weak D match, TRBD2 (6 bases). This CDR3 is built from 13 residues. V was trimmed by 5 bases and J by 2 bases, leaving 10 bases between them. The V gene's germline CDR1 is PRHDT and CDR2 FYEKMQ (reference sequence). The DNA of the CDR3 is TGTGCCAGCAGCCAGGGACTGACCTACGAGCAGTACTTC. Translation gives CASSQGLTYEQYF.

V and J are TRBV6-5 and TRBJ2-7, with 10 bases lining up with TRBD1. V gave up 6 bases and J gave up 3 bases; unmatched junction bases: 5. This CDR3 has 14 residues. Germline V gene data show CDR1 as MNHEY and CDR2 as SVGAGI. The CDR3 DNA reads TGTGCCAGCAGCATCGGGACAGGGGTCTACGAGCAGTACTTC. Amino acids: CASSIGTGVYEQYF.

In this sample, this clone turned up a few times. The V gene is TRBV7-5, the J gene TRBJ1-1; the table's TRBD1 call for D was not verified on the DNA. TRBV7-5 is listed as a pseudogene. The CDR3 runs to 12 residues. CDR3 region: CARSPGGTEAFF. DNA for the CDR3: TGTGCCAGAAGCCCAGGGGGCACTGAAGCTTTCTTT.

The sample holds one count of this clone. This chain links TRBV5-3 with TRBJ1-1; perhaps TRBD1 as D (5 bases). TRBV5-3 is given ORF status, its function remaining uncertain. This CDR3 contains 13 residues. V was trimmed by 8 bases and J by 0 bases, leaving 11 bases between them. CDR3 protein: CASRGDLNTEAFF. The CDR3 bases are TGTGCCAGTCGCGGGGACCTGAACACTGAAGCTTTCTTT.

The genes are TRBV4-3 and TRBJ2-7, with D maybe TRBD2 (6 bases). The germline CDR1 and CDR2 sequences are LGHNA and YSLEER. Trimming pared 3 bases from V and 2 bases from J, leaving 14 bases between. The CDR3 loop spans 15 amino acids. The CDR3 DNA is TGCGCCAGCAGCCAGGATCGGCGGGGAACCTACGAGCAGTACTTC. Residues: CASSQDRRGTYEQYF.

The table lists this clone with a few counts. In DNA form, the CDR3 reads TGTGCCAGTAGTATGATGGACAGTCCGCGTTACCAGCATTTT. Translation: CASSMMDSPRYQHF. This chain links TRBV19 with TRBJ1-5, with TRBD1 as a possible D gene (6 bases). Trimming cost V 3 bases and J 12 bases, with 18 bases left between them. The CDR3 covers 14 residues. CDR1 and CDR2 from the germline V gene are LNHDA and SQIVND (reference sequence).

This chain's CDR3 is CASSEGQTNNEQFF. CDR3 in DNA: TGTGCCAGCAGTGAGGGACAAACTAACAATGAGCAGTTCTTC. The chain combines TRBV6-4 with TRBJ2-1, with a possible D match to TRBD1 (6 bases). This CDR3 spans 14 amino acids. CDR1 and CDR2 (germline): MRHNA, SNTAGT. V was shortened by 3 bases and J by 5 bases, with 11 bases between the two germline ends.

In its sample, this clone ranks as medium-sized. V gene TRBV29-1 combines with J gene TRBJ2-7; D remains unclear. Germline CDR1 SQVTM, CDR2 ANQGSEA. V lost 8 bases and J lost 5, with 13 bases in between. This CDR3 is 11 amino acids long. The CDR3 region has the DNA TGCAGCTCGGGTCCGATGGACGAGCAGTACTTC. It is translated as CSSGPMDEQYF.

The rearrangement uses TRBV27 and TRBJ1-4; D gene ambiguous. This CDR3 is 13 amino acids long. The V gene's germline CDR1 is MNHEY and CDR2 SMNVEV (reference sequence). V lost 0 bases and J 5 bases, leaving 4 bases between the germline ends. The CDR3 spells CASSLSSNEKLFF. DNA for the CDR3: TGTGCCAGCAGTTTATCGTCAAATGAAAAACTGTTTTTT.

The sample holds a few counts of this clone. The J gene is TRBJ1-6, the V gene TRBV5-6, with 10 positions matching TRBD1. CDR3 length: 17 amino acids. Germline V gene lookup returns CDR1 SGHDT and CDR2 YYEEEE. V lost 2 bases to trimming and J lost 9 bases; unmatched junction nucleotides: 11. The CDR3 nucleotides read TGTGCCAGCAGCTTCCACGATAGACAGGGGGCAGGTTCACCCCTCCACTTT. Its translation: CASSFHDRQGAGSPLHF.

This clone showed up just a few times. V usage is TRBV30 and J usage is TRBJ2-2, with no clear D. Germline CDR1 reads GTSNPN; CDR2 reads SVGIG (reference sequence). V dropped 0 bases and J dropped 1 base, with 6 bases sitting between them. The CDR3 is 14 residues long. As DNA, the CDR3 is TGTGCCTGGAGTGTACTCCAGAACACCGGGGAGCTGTTTTTT. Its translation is CAWSVLQNTGELFF.

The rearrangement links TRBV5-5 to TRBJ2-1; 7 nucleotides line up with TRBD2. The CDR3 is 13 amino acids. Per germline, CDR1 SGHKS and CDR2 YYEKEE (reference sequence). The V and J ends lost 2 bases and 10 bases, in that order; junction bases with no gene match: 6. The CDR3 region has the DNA TGTGCCAGCAGCTTCGGACTAGACGTGGAGCAGTTCTTC. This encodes CASSFGLDVEQFF.

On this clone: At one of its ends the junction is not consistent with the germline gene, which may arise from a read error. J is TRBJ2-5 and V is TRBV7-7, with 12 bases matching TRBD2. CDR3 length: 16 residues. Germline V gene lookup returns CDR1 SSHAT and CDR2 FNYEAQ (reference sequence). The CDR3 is CASSLRLAGVQETQYF. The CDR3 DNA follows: TGTGCTAGCAGCTTAAGACTAGCGGGGGTACAAGAGACCCAGTACTTC.

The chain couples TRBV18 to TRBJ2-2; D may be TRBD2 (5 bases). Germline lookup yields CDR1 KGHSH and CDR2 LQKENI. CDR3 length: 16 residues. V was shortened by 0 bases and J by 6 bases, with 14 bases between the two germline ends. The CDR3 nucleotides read TGTGCCAGCTCACCACCGAAGGGAGTGTCTTCCGGGGAGCTGTTTTTT. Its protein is CASSPPKGVSSGELFF.

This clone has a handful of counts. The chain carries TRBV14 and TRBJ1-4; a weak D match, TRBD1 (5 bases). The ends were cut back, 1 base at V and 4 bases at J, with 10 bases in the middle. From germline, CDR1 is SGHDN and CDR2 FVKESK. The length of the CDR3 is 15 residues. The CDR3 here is CASSQVKGNNEKLFF. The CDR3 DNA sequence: TGTGCCAGCAGCCAAGTCAAGGGGAATAATGAAAAACTGTTTTTT.

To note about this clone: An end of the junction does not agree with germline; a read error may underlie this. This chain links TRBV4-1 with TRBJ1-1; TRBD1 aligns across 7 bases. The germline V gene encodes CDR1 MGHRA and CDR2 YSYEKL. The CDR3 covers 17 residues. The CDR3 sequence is CVSSQEGTGQMNTEAFF. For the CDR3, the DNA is TGCGTCAGCAGCCAAGAGGGGACGGGACAGATGAACACTGAAGCTTTCTTT.